Sequencing of this T cell receptor (beta chain) was carried out in a study of T cell responses to AZD1222 COVID-19 vaccine. Germline V gene lookup returns CDR1 PRHDT and CDR2 FYEKMQ (reference sequence). The CDR3 length is 15 residues. Trimming left V 1 base short and J 4 bases short, with 11 bases between. Libraries were prepared by immunoSEQ multiplex PCR; TCRdb keeps only in-frame clonotypes and omits some of them. The table includes about 120,000 clones, about 86% detected once. The chain employs TRBV13 and TRBJ1-3; the D is unclear. This receptor was obtained from an adult who received the AZD1222 COVID-19 vaccine. Material: peripheral blood, obtained 28 days after the second AZD1222 dose. The CDR3 protein is CASSLETGFGNTIYF. As DNA, the CDR3 is TGTGCCAGCAGCTTAGAAACTGGCTTCGGAAACACCATATATTTT.